This TCR beta chain was sequenced during a study of blood T cell repertoires in COVID-19. Across the study: The study drew acute and convalescent COVID-19 samples from the United States, Italy and Spain. The cDNA or gDNA used as material had been derived from T cells, B-cell-depleted T cells, or PBMCs.

In the original analysis: Amplified reference gene primers provided the basis for estimating nucleated cell counts. Using immunoSEQ multiplex PCR, the repertoire was profiled, and TCRdb retains in-frame clones only, with some absent. V, J and clone size reflect that table, while D and trimming were determined from the DNA. The sample holds about 7,000 clones, 86% seen once. Sample: peripheral blood. The sequence was collected from a woman between 55 and 75 years old with active COVID-19.

For the CDR3, the DNA is TGTGCCAGCAATAGGGAGGGGGGCACTGAAGCTTTCTTT. Residues: CASNREGGTEAFF. V usage is TRBV2 and J usage is TRBJ1-1; possible D gene TRBD1, 6 bases. This CDR3 has 13 residues. Germline CDR1 is SNHLY and CDR2 is FYNNEI. The V end was cut by 7 bases, the J end by 4 bases, with 13 bases between.